This T cell receptor (beta chain) originates from a study of CD8 T cells in ankylosing spondylitis. TCRdb re-analysed the 5' RACE reads in MiXCR, keeping a single row per CDR3 protein. Found here are 200,000 or so distinct CDR3 sequences, under 30% of them singletons; the top ten hold approximately 6.6%. There are a few counts of this clonotype. There are 14 residues in the CDR3. Germline V gene sequence: CDR1 SQVTM, CDR2 ANQGSEA. V was shortened by 5 bases and J by 0 bases, with 12 bases between the two germline ends. The J gene is TRBJ2-3, the V gene TRBV29-1, with a weak D call TRBD2 (6 bases). This clonotype originated in a male donor with ankylosing spondylitis or in good health (not recorded which). Sequencing input: blood, either unsorted or a sorted T cell fraction (not recorded which). The CDR3 is CSVKGLPSTDTQYF. The CDR3 nucleotides are TGCAGCGTTAAGGGACTCCCAAGCACAGATACGCAGTATTTT.